This record concerns one TCR beta chain sequence. As yet, its antigen is unknown. With 2 bases removed from V and 14 bases from J, the gap between germline ends came to 17 bases. This CDR3 contains 14 residues. Germline loops: CDR1 SGHKS, CDR2 YYEKEE (reference sequence). The data originate from a study of post-analysis software for immune sequencing data. Study at large: Courses of disease covered relapsing-remitting, secondary progressive and progressive-relapsing multiple sclerosis.

Study results and limitations: The study found significantly lower normalized Chao1 diversity in multiple sclerosis patients than in controls. The authors found that F measure strongly co-clustered same-batch samples. About 5 TRBV segments, including TRBV5-6, TRBV5-1 and TRBV20-1, were more frequent in patients than controls.

Every TCR beta cDNA library bore unique molecular identifiers. Roughly 0.5 million cDNA molecules were obtained from around 1 to 9.1 million T cells. From the PCR reads, TCRdb called clonotypes with MiXCR, one entry per CDR3 protein. The table lists about 540,000 distinct CDR3 sequences, 34% of them singletons, with approximately 6% in the top ten. This receptor was obtained from a girl aged 2 to 17 with multiple sclerosis. The genes are TRBV5-5 and TRBJ1-6; tentative D call: TRBD1 (5 bases). Sequenced input: blood. The DNA of the CDR3 is TGTGCCAGCAGCTTCGAGTCCGGGACCGCGGCCCTCCACTTT. This gives the protein CASSFESGTAALHF.